The entry that follows covers one T cell receptor (beta chain) sequence. Its antigen remains unidentified. Per-base qualities were not stored, and no clone one base away is much larger. The treatment or condition label corresponds to: roughly 20 received Ad26.COV2.S at low or high dose, single or two shots; several received placebo; per-sample allocation not given. Repertoires of vaccine and placebo recipients were sequenced from samples taken on day 63 after the first injection. Between 29 July and 7 August 2020, Cohort 1b enrolled around 25 adults aged 18-55 years at one site in Boston, USA. Ad26.COV2.S was a replication-incompetent adenovirus type 26 vector expressing a prefusion-stabilized SARS-CoV-2 spike protein from the original Wuhan strain. The record originates from a study of Ad26.COV2.S vaccination and SARS-CoV-2 variants (dated by TCRdb to the early 2020s). At the level of the whole study: Vaccine-arm donors came from COV1001, a multicentre, randomized, double-blind, placebo-controlled phase I-IIa trial of Ad26.COV2.S in healthy adults. Ad26.COV2.S was administered intramuscularly at 5 x 10^10 or 1 x 10^11 viral particles, either as a single shot or as two shots given 56 days apart. TCRbeta repertoire sequencing served as the tool for gauging how specific and how broad the SARS-CoV-2-reactive T cell receptors were following Ad26.COV2.S vaccination. A total of 32 samples were included in the TCR-sequenced set, comprising some 20 Ad26.COV2.S vaccine recipients, 5 placebo recipients and 8 SARS-CoV-2 convalescent individuals. Trial participants were randomized into five groups of five: low-dose or high-dose Ad26.COV2.S given once or twice, or placebo on both occasions. Blinding of investigators to trial group allocation was maintained during experiments and outcome assessment.

A distance of 10 bases separates the germline ends of V and J, which lose 4 bases and 3 bases respectively. As encoded in the germline V gene, CDR1 is SNHLY while CDR2 is FYNNEI. The CDR3 has 13 amino acids, counting the end cysteine and phenylalanine. Just the 39-base CDR3 DNA is kept, in frame starting at base 1. What the work shows at the level of the full study, not this receptor alone: The authors noted that total T cell responses may have been underestimated by the TCR breadth and depth analyses. Comparable non-spike TCR breadth was observed between vaccine and placebo recipients, consistent with only spike being contained in the vaccine. After vaccination, substantial breadth of spike-specific CD8+ and CD4+ T cell responses was reported. Higher spike-specific TCR breadth was observed in Ad26.COV2.S recipients than in placebo recipients (P = 0.0014). The study was not powered to compare responses between vaccine doses or regimens.

TCRbeta CDR3 regions were sequenced with the immunoSEQ Assay. After extraction, genomic DNA underwent amplification by bias-controlled multiplex PCR, followed by high-throughput sequencing. On the study's bioinformatics: To quantify the absolute abundance of each unique TCRbeta CDR3 region, sequences were collapsed and filtered. T cell fraction was estimated by normalizing TCRbeta template counts to usable DNA, which was measured by amplifying reference genes present in all nucleated cells. Repertoire TCRs were annotated as SARS-CoV-2-specific when V gene, CDR3 amino acid sequence and J gene were exactly matched to a known reactive TCR set. The reference SARS-CoV-2 TCR set was derived from MIRA and filtered for enrichment in COVID-19-positive ImmuneCODE repertoires, a step that removed public or cross-reactive TCRs. Drawing on the MIRA antigens, annotated TCRs were analysed further at the level of specific ORF or position within ORF. Depth was the summed frequency of annotated unique rearrangements, while breadth was defined as annotated unique rearrangements over total unique productive rearrangements. TCR breadth was compared between groups using two-sided Wilcoxon rank-sum tests. TCRdb obtained this table from immuneACCESS and retained in-frame rearrangements with V and J assigned. These tables miss some clones; where compared with another copy, unresolved V genes account for less than half of the shortfall, and the remainder is unexplained. V and J calls and clone size are those listed in that table; D and trimming were worked out from the DNA. The sample table contains around 240,000 clones; only one count was recorded for 70% to 90% of them. The top ten constitute around a tenth of the sample.

Rearrangement joined TRBV2 to TRBJ2-7; the best D guess is TRBD2, with 5 bases matching. The TCR sequence derives from a person between 18 and 60 years old who received the Ad26.COV2.S COVID-19 vaccine or a placebo. Sequenced material: peripheral blood, taken in a trial of Ad26.COV2.S vaccine versus placebo. The CDR3 reads as follows: CASSVGLLYEQYF. The sequence in DNA is TGTGCCAGCAGTGTTGGACTCCTCTACGAGCAGTACTTC.